The rows below give T cell receptor beta chains drawn from one sample of a study of vaccination and CD4 T cells after COVID-19. Antigens for these TCRs are unknown. TCRdb re-called the PCR reads through MiXCR, storing one row per CDR3 protein. This table holds approximately 15,000 distinct CDR3 sequences, 56% found once. The specimen sequenced was CD4+ T cells from blood, cultured in vitro. The origin of the receptors is a human donor who had recovered from COVID-19. Both conserved end residues are part of each CDR3. D genes are given only for firm matches. Size values are once, few and many counts, or a class for expanded clones, and some rows have none.

j_gene | d_gene | v_gene | len | abundance | CDR3nt | CDR3aa
TRBJ2-5 | NA | TRBV7-7 | 12 | NA | TGTGCTAGCAGTCCAGTGTCAGAGACCCAGTACTTC | CASSPVSETQYF
TRBJ1-1 | NA | TRBV5-1 | 14 | NA | TGCGCCAGCAGCTTCGGGGACGGGTGGACTGAAGCTTTCTTT | CASSFGDGWTEAFF
TRBJ2-6 | TRBD2 | TRBV4-2 | 17 | NA | TGTGTCAGCAGCATACTAGCGGTATACTCTGGGGCCAACGTCCTGACTTTC | CVSSILAVYSGANVLTF
TRBJ2-3 | NA | TRBV20-1 | 15 | NA | TGCAGTGCTAGAGATCTAGCGCGTCAGAGGGATACGCAGTATTTT | CSARDLARQRDTQYF
TRBJ1-6 | NA | TRBV6-1 | 17 | NA | TGTGCCAGCAGTCCCCAGACAGGTTTCTTCCATAATTCACCCCTCCACTTT | CASSPQTGFFHNSPLHF
TRBJ1-2 | NA | TRBV7-9 | 12 | NA | TGTGCCAGCAGCTTGCGGGGAGGTGGCTACACCTTC | CASSLRGGGYTF
TRBJ1-2 | NA | TRBV27 | 15 | NA | TGTGCCAGCAGTTTACAGGCAGGAGTAACTGGTGGCTACACCTTC | CASSLQAGVTGGYTF
TRBJ1-5 | NA | TRBV2 | 12 | few | TGTGCCAGCAGCTCGAACAATCAGCCCCAGCATTTT | CASSSNNQPQHF
TRBJ2-1 | NA | TRBV7-8 | 16 | NA | TGTGCCAGCAGCTTATCCCCCTTAAGGGGCTACAATGAGCAGTTCTTC | CASSLSPLRGYNEQFF
TRBJ1-1 | NA | TRBV7-9 | 14 | once | TGTGCCAGCAGCTTAATGGGGAGGGTCACTGAAGCTTTCTTT | CASSLMGRVTEAFF
TRBJ1-4 | TRBD1 | TRBV7-9 | 15 | few | TGTGCCAGCAGCTTAAGGGGGACAGGGGATGAAAAACTGTTTTTT | CASSLRGTGDEKLFF
TRBJ2-7 | NA | TRBV7-2 | 14 | NA | TGTGCCAGCAGCTTAGGCAGGGTCCCCTACGAGCAGTACTTC | CASSLGRVPYEQYF
TRBJ2-5 | NA | TRBV7-2 | 15 | NA | TGTGCCAGCAGCTTACTATCGGGGGATTCTGGGACCCAGTACTTC | CASSLLSGDSGTQYF
TRBJ1-1 | NA | TRBV24-1 | 13 | NA | TGTGCCACCTCACATCAGGCGAACACTGAAGCTTTCTTT | CATSHQANTEAFF
TRBJ2-3 | TRBD2 | TRBV11-2 | 17 | NA | TGTGCCAGCAGCCGGGGACTAGCGGGGGGACACACAGATACGCAGTATTTT | CASSRGLAGGHTDTQYF
TRBJ1-2 | TRBD1 | TRBV6-5 | 16 | NA | TGTGCCAGCAGTTTAGGACAGGGAGGTTGGGGCTATGGCTACACCTTC | CASSLGQGGWGYGYTF
TRBJ1-1 | TRBD1 | TRBV20-1 | 12 | few | TGCAGTACGGGGACAGCGAACACTGAAGCTTTCTTT | CSTGTANTEAFF
TRBJ2-2 | NA | TRBV7-9 | 21 | NA | TGTGCCAGCAGCCGACGGTGGGAGTTATACAGTCTCAGAGGGGACACCGGGGAGCTGTTTTTT | CASSRRWELYSLRGDTGELFF